The source of this T cell receptor beta chain is a study of T cell repertoires in cytomegalovirus infection. This clonotype appeared many times. The antigen is not known. Per germline, CDR1 SGHAT and CDR2 FQNNGV. J gave up 5 bases and V 1 base, and 10 bases lay outside the gene matches. This CDR3 comprises 17 residues. TCRdb itself ran the reads through MiXCR, one entry per CDR3 protein. Here the sample spans around 120,000 distinct CDR3 sequences, about 24% being singletons. Sequencing was performed on PBMCs, sequenced either directly or after in vitro stimulation (not recorded which). The origin of this receptor is a human donor in good health (CMV status not recorded). Some clones in this sample may be carry-over from other donors' samples. The J gene is TRBJ1-1, the V gene TRBV11-2; TRBD1 matches 10 bases. CDR3 amino acids: CASSLGQGARRVTEAFF. CDR3 sequence (DNA): TGTGCCAGCAGCTTAGGACAGGGGGCGCGTCGGGTTACTGAAGCTTTCTTT.